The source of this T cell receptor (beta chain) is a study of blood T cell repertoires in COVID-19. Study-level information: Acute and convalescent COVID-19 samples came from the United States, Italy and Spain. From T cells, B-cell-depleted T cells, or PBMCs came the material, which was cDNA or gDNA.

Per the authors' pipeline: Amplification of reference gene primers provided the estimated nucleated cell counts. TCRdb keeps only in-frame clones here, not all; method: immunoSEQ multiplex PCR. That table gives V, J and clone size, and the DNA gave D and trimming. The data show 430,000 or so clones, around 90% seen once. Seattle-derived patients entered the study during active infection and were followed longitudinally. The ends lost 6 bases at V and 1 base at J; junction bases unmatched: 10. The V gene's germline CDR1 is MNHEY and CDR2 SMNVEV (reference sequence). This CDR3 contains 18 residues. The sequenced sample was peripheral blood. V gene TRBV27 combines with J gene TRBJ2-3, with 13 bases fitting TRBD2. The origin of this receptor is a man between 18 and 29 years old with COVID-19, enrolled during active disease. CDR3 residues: CASRPLAGGPRGTDTQYF. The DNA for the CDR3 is TGTGCCAGCAGACCACTAGCGGGAGGGCCTAGGGGCACAGATACGCAGTATTTT.